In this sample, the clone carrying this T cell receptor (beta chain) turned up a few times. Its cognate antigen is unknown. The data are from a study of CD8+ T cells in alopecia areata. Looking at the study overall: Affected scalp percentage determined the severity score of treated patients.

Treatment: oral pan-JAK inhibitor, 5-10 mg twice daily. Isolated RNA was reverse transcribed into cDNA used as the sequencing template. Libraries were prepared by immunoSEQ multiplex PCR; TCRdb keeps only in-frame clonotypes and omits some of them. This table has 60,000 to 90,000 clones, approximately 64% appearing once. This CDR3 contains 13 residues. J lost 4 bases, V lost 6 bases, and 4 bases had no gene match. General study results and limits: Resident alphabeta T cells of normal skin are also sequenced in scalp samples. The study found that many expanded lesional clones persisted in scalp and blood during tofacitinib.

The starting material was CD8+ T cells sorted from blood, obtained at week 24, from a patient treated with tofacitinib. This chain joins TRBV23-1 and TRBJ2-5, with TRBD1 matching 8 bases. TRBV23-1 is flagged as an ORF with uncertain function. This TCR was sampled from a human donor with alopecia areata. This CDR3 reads CASRLQGGETQYF. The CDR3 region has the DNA TGCGCCAGCAGATTACAGGGGGGAGAGACCCAGTACTTC.